A single sample is the source of the 14 T cell receptor beta chains below, sequenced in a study of T-cell memory formation after mild COVID-19. TCRdb called the 5' RACE reads again in MiXCR, with one record for every CDR3 protein. The sample holds 280,000 or so distinct CDR3 sequences; roughly 8% are singletons and the top ten take under 25%. The sample consisted of PBMCs or a T cell subset sorted from them (not recorded which). The receptors were gathered from a man aged 18 to 35 who had mild COVID-19 (a few samples of this study predate the infection). Cell type and time point are not known.

This clonotype showed up just a few times. The V gene is TRBV28, the J gene TRBJ2-1; TRBD2 matches 9 bases. Losses at the gene ends were 5 bases for V and 9 bases for J; bases not matched to a gene: 11. CDR3 size: 15 residues. Per the germline V gene, CDR1 is MDHEN and CDR2 is SYDVKM. The CDR3 DNA follows: TGTGCCAGCAGTGCGGGGGGGCGTTTAAATGGTGAGCAGTTCTTC. This encodes CASSAGGRLNGEQFF.

V gene TRBV4-1 combines with J gene TRBJ1-5; D is uncertain. The CDR3 is 17 residues long. V dropped 2 bases and J dropped 1 base, with 15 bases sitting between them. Per germline, CDR1 MGHRA and CDR2 YSYEKL. CDR3: CASSQPGWVISNQPQHF. The CDR3 DNA reads as TGCGCCAGCAGCCAACCGGGCTGGGTGATAAGCAATCAGCCCCAGCATTTT.

The J gene is TRBJ2-3, the V gene TRBV29-1, with 8 positions matching TRBD1. V gave up 7 bases and J gave up 4 bases; unmatched junction bases: 4. Germline CDR1 and CDR2: SQVTM and ANQGSEA. This CDR3 has 12 residues. The DNA for the CDR3 is TGCAGCGGGGTCAGGGGGCCAGATACGCAGTATTTT. This codes for CSGVRGPDTQYF.

The rearrangement uses TRBV27 and TRBJ1-1; 12 bases align to TRBD1. V gave up 7 bases and J gave up 7 bases; unmatched junction bases: 7. The CDR3 covers 14 residues. CDR1 and CDR2 (germline): MNHEY, SMNVEV (reference sequence). CDR3 DNA sequence: TGTGCCAGCACCACCGGGACAGGGGGCGTTGAAGCTTTCTTT. Encoded protein: CASTTGTGGVEAFF.

J is TRBJ2-5 and V is TRBV6-6, with a weak D call TRBD1 (6 bases). Germline CDR1 is MNHNY and CDR2 is SVGAGI (reference sequence). The CDR3 loop spans 18 amino acids. Trimming removed 0 bases at V and 5 bases at J, with 22 bases between. CDR3 sequence reads: CASSYSARLKGQRETQYF. The CDR3 coding sequence is TGTGCCAGCAGTTACTCCGCTCGCCTGAAAGGACAGAGGGAGACCCAGTACTTC.

This clonotype was detected a few times. The chain recombines TRBV4-1 with TRBJ2-2; TRBD1 or TRBD2 may be the D gene (5 bases each). V was pared by 0 bases and J by 0 bases, with 14 bases between. Germline lookup yields CDR1 MGHRA and CDR2 YSYEKL. The CDR3 spans 18 residues. CDR3 protein: CASSQEASGTANTGELFF. In nucleotides, the CDR3 is TGCGCCAGCAGCCAAGAGGCCTCCGGGACGGCGAACACCGGGGAGCTGTTTTTT.

This clonotype showed up just a few times. The chain joins TRBV20-1 to TRBJ2-3; 10 positions agree with TRBD2. Germline V gene sequence: CDR1 DFQATT, CDR2 SNEGSKA (reference sequence). V lost 3 bases and J lost 5; bases outside the gene matches: 2. This CDR3 comprises 13 residues. CDR3 coding DNA: TGCAGTGCTAGGAGCGGGGGGGTAGATACGCAGTATTTT. Its translation: CSARSGGVDTQYF.

The CDR3 sequence: CSAAGGTETQYF. Here the CDR3 DNA reads TGCAGCGCCGCCGGAGGGACAGAGACCCAGTACTTC. J is TRBJ2-5 and V is TRBV29-1; TRBD2 is a possible D gene (6 bases). V gave up 7 bases and J gave up 4 bases, with 13 bases separating them. The CDR3 length is 12 residues. Per germline, CDR1 SQVTM and CDR2 ANQGSEA.

The gene calls are TRBV5-1 and TRBJ1-4; D ambiguous. V lost 1 base to trimming and J lost 4 bases, with 14 bases between them. Looked up from germline, CDR1 is SGHRS and CDR2 is YFSETQ. The CDR3 extends over 16 amino acids. For the CDR3, the DNA is TGCGCCAGCAGCTTGCAAGGCGGGGAAAATAATGAAAAACTGTTTTTT. Residues: CASSLQGGENNEKLFF. The entire variable domain, with the rest obtained from reference TRBV5-1 and TRBJ1-4, is as follows: KAGVTQTPRYLIKTRGQQVTLSCSPISGHRSVSWYQQTPGQGLQFLFEYFSETQRNKGNFPGRFSGRQFSNSRSEMNVSTLELGDSALYLCASSLQGGENNEKLFFGSGTQLSVL.

In this sample, this clonotype turned up a few times. The chain is built from TRBV28 and TRBJ1-6; TRBD1 is a possible D gene (5 bases). Germline V gene data show CDR1 as MDHEN and CDR2 as SYDVKM. The CDR3 is 13 amino acids. Trimming removed 8 bases from V and 7 bases from J, with 12 bases in between. The CDR3 region has the DNA TGTGCCAGCTTTACAGGCTACAATTCACCCCTCCACTTT. It translates to CASFTGYNSPLHF.

V and J are TRBV28 and TRBJ1-3, with D possibly being TRBD1 (5 bases). V lost 6 bases and J lost 0, with 12 bases in between. CDR3 length: 15 residues. Germline-derived CDR1 and CDR2 are MDHEN and SYDVKM. The CDR3 DNA is TGTGCCAGCAGGGAGGCAGGGCTCTCTGGAAACACCATATATTTT. As protein: CASREAGLSGNTIYF.

This clonotype turned up a few times. The chain employs TRBV9 and TRBJ1-2; D uncertain. The V and J ends lost 0 bases and 6 bases respectively, with 12 bases between them. CDR3 length: 14 residues. CDR1 and CDR2 (germline): SGDLS, YYNGEE. This CDR3 reads CASSVGGSNHGYTF. Written as DNA, the CDR3 is TGTGCCAGCAGCGTAGGAGGGTCGAACCATGGCTACACCTTC.

This clonotype was recorded a few times. The V gene is TRBV19, the J gene TRBJ1-1; maybe TRBD1 (5 bases). Deletions cut 11 bases from V and 1 base from J, with 14 bases between. Germline V gene sequence: CDR1 LNHDA, CDR2 SQIVND (reference sequence). The CDR3 covers 13 residues. DNA of the CDR3: TGTGCCGCCTCTGGGACGGCGAACACTGAAGCTTTCTTT. Translation gives CAASGTANTEAFF.

This clonotype was detected many times. The rearrangement links TRBV5-1 to TRBJ2-5, with a tentative D call TRBD1 (6 bases). Germline CDR1 and CDR2: SGHRS and YFSETQ. The V and J ends lost 0 bases and 5 bases respectively, with 14 bases between them. The CDR3 is 15 amino acids. The CDR3 region has the DNA TGCGCCAGCAGCTTGGGGACAGCGCGTATGGAGACCCAGTACTTC. Its protein product is CASSLGTARMETQYF.